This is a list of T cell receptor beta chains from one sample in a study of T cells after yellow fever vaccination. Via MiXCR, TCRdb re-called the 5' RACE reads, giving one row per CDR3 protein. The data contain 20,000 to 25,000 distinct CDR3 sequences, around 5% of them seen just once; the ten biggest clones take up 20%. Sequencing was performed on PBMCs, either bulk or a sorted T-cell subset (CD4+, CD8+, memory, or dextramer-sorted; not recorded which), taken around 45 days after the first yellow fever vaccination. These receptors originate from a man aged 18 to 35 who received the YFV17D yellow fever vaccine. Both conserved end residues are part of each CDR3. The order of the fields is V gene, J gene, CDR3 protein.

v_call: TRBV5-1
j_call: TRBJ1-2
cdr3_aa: CASSLALSQTGIYGYTF

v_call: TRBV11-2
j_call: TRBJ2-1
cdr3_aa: CASSLAWGTPRDNEQFF

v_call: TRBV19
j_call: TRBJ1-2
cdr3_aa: CASSGTGGNYGYTF

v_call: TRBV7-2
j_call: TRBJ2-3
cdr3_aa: CASSRVGLVTSDTQYF

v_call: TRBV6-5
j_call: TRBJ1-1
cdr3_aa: CASSPTGTDDAEAFF

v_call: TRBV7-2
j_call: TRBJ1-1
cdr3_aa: CASSPYTEAFF

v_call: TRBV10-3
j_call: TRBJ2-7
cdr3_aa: CAISLTSGPSYEQYF

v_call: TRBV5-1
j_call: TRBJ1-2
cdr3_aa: CASGTTNYGYTF

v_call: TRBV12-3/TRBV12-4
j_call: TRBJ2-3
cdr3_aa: CATSGQVRRDIGTDTQYF

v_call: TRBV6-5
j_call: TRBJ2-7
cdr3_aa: CASSNPRDGPYEQYF

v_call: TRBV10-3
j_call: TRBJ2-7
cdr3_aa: CAISEVRAYEQYF

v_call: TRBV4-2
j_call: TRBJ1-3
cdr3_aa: CASSQDTGGNTIYF

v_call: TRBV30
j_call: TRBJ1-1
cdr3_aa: CAWDRSLAEAFF

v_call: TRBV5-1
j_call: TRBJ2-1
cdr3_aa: CASSLGLGTVAYNEQFF

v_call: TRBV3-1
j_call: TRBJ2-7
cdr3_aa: CASSQTGAVYEQYF

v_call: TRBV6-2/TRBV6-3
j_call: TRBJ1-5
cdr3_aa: CASTRRGQPQHF

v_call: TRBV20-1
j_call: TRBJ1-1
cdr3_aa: CTTGRDTEAFF

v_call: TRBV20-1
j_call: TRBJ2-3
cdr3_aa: CSARGTSGGPNTQYF

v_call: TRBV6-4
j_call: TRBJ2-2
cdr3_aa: CASSGGNTGELFF

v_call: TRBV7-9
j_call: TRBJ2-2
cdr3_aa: CASSRGLAGGYTGELFF

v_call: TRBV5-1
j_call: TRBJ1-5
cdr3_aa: CASSPEGGSHQPQHF

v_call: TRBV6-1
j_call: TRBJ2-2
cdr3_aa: CASSPSGTGNTGELFF

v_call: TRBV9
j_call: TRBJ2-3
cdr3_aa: CASSVALADTQYF

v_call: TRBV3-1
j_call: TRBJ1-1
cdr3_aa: CASSKNDQLEAFF

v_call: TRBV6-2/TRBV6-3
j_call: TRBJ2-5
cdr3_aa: CASSYRPWTSLGETQYF

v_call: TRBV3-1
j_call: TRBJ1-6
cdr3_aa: CASSQNEGGGSPLHF

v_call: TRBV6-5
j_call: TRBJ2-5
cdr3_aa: CASRVGEETQYF

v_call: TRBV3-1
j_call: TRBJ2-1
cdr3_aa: CASSSSGGAYNEQFF

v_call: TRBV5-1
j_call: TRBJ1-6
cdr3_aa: CASSLGQNNSPLHF

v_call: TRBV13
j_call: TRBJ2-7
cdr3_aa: CASSPKTSSGGARSYEQYF

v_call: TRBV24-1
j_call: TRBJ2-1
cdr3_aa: CATSDYGHGGVEQFF

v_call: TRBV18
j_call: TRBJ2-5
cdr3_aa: CASSPLPQETQYF

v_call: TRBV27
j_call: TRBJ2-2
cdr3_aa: CATGSANTGELFF

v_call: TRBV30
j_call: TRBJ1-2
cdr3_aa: CAWSAYGGSGYTF

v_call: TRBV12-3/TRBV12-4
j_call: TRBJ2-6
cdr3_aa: CASRSGLSGANVLTF

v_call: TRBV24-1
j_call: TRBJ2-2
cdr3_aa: CAVRETYTGELFF

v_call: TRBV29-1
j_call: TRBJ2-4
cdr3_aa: CSVELAAKNIQYF

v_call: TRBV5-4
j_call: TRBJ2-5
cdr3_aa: CASSSPSGGTLQETQYF

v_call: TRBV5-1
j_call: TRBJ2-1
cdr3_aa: CASSYNNEQFF

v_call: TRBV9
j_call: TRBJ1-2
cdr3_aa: CASSPGEGTNYGYTF

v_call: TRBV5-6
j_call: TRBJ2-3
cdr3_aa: CAMGPGHLDTQYF

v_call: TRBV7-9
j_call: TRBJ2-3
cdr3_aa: CASSFSGDTDTQYF

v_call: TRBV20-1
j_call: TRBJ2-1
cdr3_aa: CSALPGTSGGYEQFF

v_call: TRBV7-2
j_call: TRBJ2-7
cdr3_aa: CASSFERGFTMQYF

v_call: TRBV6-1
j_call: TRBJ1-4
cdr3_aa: CASRLGRREKLFF

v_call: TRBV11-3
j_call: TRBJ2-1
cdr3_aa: CASSLVGGGAGNEQFF

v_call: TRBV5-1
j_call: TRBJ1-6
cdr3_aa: CASSSQGSGYNSPLHF

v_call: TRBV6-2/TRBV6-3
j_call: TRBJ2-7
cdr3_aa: CASRAYSWNYEQYF

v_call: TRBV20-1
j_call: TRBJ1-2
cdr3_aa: CSASGGGTNYGYTF

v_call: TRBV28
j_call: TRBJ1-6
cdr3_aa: CASSLSRGIRRILVALHF

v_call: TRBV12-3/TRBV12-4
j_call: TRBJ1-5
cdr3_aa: CASSFGGGQFNQPQHF

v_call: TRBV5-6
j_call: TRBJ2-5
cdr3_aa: CASSSIGQGAKTQYF

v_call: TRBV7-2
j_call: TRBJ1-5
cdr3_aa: CASSLVGQFNQPQHF

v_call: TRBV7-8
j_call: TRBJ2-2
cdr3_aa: CASSPSRRELFF

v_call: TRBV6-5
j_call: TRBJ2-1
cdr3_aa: CASSSGQGAYNEQFF

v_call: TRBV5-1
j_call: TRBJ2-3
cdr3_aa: CASSLGGAPTDTQYF

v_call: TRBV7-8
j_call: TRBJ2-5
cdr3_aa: CASSSGTSLQETQYF

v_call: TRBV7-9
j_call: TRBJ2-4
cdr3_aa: CASSTEGQGIQYF

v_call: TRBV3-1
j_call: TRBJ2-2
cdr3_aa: CASSQAAGGPIGIGELFF